The TCR beta chain described here comes from a study of early T cells in non-severe SARS-CoV-2 infection. Unique molecular identifiers were attached to individual cDNA molecules. TCRdb reprocessed the 5' RACE reads via MiXCR and lists one record per CDR3 protein. The data show around 70,000 distinct CDR3 sequences, with around 9.9% seen just once and around 5.8% held by the top ten. The CDR3 loop spans 17 amino acids. The V end lost 5 bases, the J end lost 2 bases, and 20 bases lay between the germline ends. The germline V gene encodes CDR1 SEHNR and CDR2 FQNEAQ (reference sequence). The TCR comes from an adult who was a healthcare worker with PCR-confirmed SARS-CoV-2 infection or an uninfected control (not recorded which). The genes are TRBV7-9 and TRBJ2-3, with D possibly being TRBD1 (7 bases). The sequenced sample consisted of whole blood. CDR3 region: CASSHRLGGQDTDTQYF. As DNA, the CDR3 is TGTGCCAGCAGCCATCGACTAGGGGGCCAAGACACAGATACGCAGTATTTT.